This T cell receptor (beta chain) is drawn from a study of blood T cell repertoires in COVID-19. Assay used: immunoSEQ multiplex PCR; TCRdb lists only in-frame clones, some missing. The data contain about 230,000 clones, 80% to 90% of them singletons. Trimming removed 1 base from V and 3 bases from J, with 7 bases in between. The germline V gene encodes CDR1 SGDLS and CDR2 YYNGEE. CDR3 length equals 13 residues. The sequence came from a man aged 35 to 55 who had recovered from COVID-19. Sequencing was carried out using peripheral blood. This chain connects TRBV9 to TRBJ2-5; D gene ambiguous. Here the CDR3 DNA reads TGTGCCAGCAGCGTATTGACTGAAGAGACCCAGTACTTC. Amino acids: CASSVLTEETQYF.